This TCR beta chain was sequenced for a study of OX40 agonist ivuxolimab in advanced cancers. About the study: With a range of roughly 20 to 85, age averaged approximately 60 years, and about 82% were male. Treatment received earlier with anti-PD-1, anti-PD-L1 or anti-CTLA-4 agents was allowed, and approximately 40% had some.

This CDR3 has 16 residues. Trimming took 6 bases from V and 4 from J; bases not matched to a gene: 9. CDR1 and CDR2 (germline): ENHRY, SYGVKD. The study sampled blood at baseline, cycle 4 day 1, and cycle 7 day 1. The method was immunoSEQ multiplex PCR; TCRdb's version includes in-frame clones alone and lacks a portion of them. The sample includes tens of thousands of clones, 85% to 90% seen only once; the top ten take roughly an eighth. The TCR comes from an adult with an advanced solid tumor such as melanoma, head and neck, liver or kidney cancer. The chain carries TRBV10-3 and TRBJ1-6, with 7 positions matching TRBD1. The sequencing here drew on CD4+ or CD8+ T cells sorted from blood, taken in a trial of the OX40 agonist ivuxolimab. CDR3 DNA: TGTGCCATCAGCCTTTCCGGGACAGATTATAATTCACCCCTCCACTTT. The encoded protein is CAISLSGTDYNSPLHF.